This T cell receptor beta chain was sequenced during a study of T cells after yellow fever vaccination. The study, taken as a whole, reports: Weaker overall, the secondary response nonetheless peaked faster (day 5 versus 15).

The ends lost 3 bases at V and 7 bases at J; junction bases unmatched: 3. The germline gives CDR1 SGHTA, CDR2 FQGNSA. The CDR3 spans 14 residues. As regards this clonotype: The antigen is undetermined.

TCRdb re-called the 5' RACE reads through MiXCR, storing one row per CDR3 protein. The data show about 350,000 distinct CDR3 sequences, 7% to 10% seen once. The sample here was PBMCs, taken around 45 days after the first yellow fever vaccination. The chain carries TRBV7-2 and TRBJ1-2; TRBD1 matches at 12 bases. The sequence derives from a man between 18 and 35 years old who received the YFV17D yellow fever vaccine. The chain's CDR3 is CASSLGQGAGGYTF. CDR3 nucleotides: TGTGCCAGCAGCTTGGGACAGGGGGCTGGTGGCTACACCTTC.